The clone carrying this TCR beta chain was detected ten times or more. The data stem from a study of regulatory T cells in long-lasting Graves disease. Specified time point: persistent/refractory GD, antithyroid drugs over 5 years with positive TRAb. From PBMCs, RNA was extracted and then used to make the TCR library. From germline, CDR1 is LNHNV and CDR2 YYDKDF (reference sequence). The junction had 11 bases not matched to a gene; V was cut back by 5 bases and J by 2 bases. The CDR3 has 16 amino acids. Relying on iRepertoire HTBI primers and Arm-PCR of CDR3 regions, the team built TCR beta libraries. TCRdb re-analysed the multiplex PCR reads in MiXCR, keeping a single row per CDR3 protein. Of some 340,000 distinct CDR3 sequences listed, roughly 24% are singletons.

The sample in question was peripheral blood mononuclear cells (PBMCs), obtained when the disease was refractory, from a patient treated with antithyroid drugs. The TCR originated in a woman aged 40-49 years with Graves disease. V usage is TRBV15 and J usage is TRBJ1-1; 7 bases are shared with TRBD1. For the CDR3, the DNA is TGTGCCACCAGCTTATACAGGGGAAGCTTTAACACTGAAGCTTTCTTT. It encodes CATSLYRGSFNTEAFF. Looking up the rest from reference TRBV15 and TRBJ1-1 gives the full variable domain: DAMVIQNPRYQVTQFGKPVTLSCSQTLNHNVMYWYQQKSSQAPKLLFHYYDKDFNNEADTPDNFQSRRPNTSFCFLDIRSPGLGDTAMYLCATSLYRGSFNTEAFFGQGTRLTVV.